What follows is one TCR beta chain and its context. One end of the junction does not line up with germline, which may come from a read error. The CDR3 totals 15 residues. Germline assignment: CDR1 MGHDK and CDR2 SYGVNS. Profiling relied on immunoSEQ multiplex PCR, and the TCRdb table lists in-frame clones only, not all of them. The table includes roughly 260,000 clones, about 88% detected once. This record comes from a study of blood T cell repertoires in COVID-19. The clonotype was recovered from a woman in her forties who had recovered from COVID-19. The chain has TRBV25-1 and TRBJ1-6, with D possibly being TRBD1 (5 bases). Source material: peripheral blood. CDR3 nucleotide sequence: TGTGCCAGCAGGGAATCCCAGGGCCATAATTCACCCCTCCACTTT. Protein product: CASRESQGHNSPLHF.